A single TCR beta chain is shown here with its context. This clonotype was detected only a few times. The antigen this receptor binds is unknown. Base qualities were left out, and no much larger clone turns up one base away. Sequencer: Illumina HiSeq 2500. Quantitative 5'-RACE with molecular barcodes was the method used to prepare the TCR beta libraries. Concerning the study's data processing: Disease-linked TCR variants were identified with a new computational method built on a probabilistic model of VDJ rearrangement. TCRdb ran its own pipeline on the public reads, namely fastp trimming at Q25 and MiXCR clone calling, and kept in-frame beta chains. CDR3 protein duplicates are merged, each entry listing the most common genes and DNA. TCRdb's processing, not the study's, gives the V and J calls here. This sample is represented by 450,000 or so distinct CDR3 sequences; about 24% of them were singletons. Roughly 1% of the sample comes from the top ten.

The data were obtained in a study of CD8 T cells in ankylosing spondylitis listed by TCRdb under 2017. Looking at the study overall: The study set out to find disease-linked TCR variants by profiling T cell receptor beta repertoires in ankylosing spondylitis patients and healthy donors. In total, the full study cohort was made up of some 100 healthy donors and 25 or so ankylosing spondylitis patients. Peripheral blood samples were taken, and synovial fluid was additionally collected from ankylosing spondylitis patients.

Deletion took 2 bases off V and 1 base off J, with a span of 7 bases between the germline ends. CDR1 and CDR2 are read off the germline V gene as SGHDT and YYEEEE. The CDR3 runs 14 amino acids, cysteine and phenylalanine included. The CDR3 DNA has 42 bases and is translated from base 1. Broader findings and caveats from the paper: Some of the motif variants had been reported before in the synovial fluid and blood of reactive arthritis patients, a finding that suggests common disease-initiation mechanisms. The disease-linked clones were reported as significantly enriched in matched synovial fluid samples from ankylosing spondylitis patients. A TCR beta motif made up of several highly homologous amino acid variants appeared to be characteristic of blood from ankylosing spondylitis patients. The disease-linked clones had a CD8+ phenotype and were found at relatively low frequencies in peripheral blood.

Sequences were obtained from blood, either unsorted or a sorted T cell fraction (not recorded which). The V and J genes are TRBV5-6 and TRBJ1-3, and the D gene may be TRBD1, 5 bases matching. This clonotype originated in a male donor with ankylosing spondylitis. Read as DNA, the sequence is TGTGCCAGCAGCTTATCAGGGTCTGGAAACACCATATATTTT. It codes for CASSLSGSGNTIYF.